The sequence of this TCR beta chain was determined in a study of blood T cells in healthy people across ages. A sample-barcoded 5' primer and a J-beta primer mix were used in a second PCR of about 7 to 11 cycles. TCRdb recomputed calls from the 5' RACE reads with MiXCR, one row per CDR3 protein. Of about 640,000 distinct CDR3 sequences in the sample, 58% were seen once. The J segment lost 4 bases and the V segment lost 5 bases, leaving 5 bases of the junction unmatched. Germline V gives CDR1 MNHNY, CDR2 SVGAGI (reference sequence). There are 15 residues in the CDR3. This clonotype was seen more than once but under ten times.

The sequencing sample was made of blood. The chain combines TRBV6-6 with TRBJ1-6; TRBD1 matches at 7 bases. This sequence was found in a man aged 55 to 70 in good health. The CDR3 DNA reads TGTGCCAGCAGTAGGGACAGCCGGTATAATTCACCCCTCCACTTT. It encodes CASSRDSRYNSPLHF.